Listed below are T cell receptor beta chains from one sample, sequenced in a study of T cells in Graves' hyperthyroidism and ophthalmopathy. TCRdb reprocessed the multiplex PCR reads with MiXCR, giving one entry per CDR3 protein. The sample contains about 250,000 distinct CDR3 sequences, 20% to 25% of which appear only once. Sequenced input: blood. The receptors originated from a man younger than 40 with Graves' ophthalmopathy. CDR3s include the opening cysteine and the closing phenylalanine or tryptophan. The D gene is left open where the match is weak. The size of a clone is reported for some rows only, either as once, few or many, or as a class for expanded clones.

D gene,CDR3 length,J gene,clone size,V gene,CDR3 protein,CDR3 DNA
NA,13,TRBJ1-1,many,TRBV19,CASSIGVNTEAFF,TGTGCCAGTAGTATAGGAGTTAACACTGAAGCTTTCTTT
NA,16,TRBJ1-2,few,TRBV6-1,CASSAKQGFGNYGYTF,TGTGCCAGCAGTGCTAAACAGGGATTTGGCAACTATGGCTACACCTTC
TRBD1,17,TRBJ1-5,NA,TRBV2,CASRAGTGLPLGQPQHF,TGTGCCAGCAGGGCGGGGACAGGGTTACCGCTGGGCCAGCCCCAGCATTTT
TRBD2,15,TRBJ2-4,few,TRBV18,CASSPVSGAKNIQYF,TGTGCCAGCTCACCCGTTAGCGGGGCCAAAAACATTCAGTACTTC
NA,12,TRBJ2-2,few,TRBV30,CAWTQGYGELFF,TGTGCCTGGACCCAGGGGTACGGGGAGCTGTTTTTT
TRBD1,13,TRBJ1-1,many,TRBV20-1,CSSRRGGGTEAFF,TGCAGTTCTCGCCGAGGGGGCGGCACTGAAGCTTTCTTT
TRBD2,16,TRBJ2-7,many,TRBV11-2,CASSLDGAGTRYEQYF,TGTGCCAGCAGCTTAGACGGAGCGGGAACGAGATACGAGCAGTACTTC
NA,11,TRBJ2-7,NA,TRBV7-9,CASSSSEEQYF,TGTGCCAGCAGCTCCTCTGAAGAGCAGTACTTC
NA,14,TRBJ2-7,many,TRBV9,CASSVAAGSYEQYF,TGTGCCAGCAGCGTAGCGGCGGGATCCTACGAGCAGTACTTC
TRBD1,14,TRBJ2-5,NA,TRBV20-1,CSAPRDREGETQYF,TGCAGTGCCCCAAGGGACAGGGAGGGGGAGACCCAGTACTTC
NA,15,TRBJ2-7,many,TRBV12-3/TRBV12-4,CASSSRATVIGEQYF,TGTGCCAGCAGTTCCAGGGCCACTGTGATAGGCGAGCAGTACTTC
NA,15,TRBJ2-7,NA,TRBV6-5,CASSYGSGESYEQYF,TGTGCCAGCAGTTACGGGTCGGGGGAGTCCTACGAGCAGTACTTC
NA,15,TRBJ2-7,NA,TRBV18,CASSPLGTATYEQYF,TGTGCCAGCTCCCCCCTCGGGACGGCTACCTACGAGCAGTACTTC
NA,11,TRBJ2-1,many,TRBV7-2,CASSSDSEQFF,TGTGCCAGCAGCTCGGACAGTGAGCAGTTCTTC
TRBD1,15,TRBJ1-1,few,TRBV16,CASSATGGWNTEAFF,TGTGCCAGCAGCGCGACAGGGGGATGGAACACTGAAGCTTTCTTT
TRBD1,15,TRBJ1-5,few,TRBV5-8,CASSLWTGNNQPQHF,TGTGCCAGCAGCCTTTGGACAGGGAACAATCAGCCCCAGCATTTT
TRBD1,13,TRBJ1-2,many,TRBV27,CASRGQGFAGYTF,TGTGCCAGCAGGGGACAGGGGTTCGCTGGCTACACCTTC
NA,17,TRBJ2-6,NA,TRBV6-7,CASTNKAGRGGANVLTF,TGTGCCAGCACCAATAAGGCAGGTCGAGGGGGGGCCAACGTCCTGACTTTC
NA,13,TRBJ1-2,NA,TRBV2,CASSEGSPYGYTF,TGTGCCAGCAGTGAAGGCAGCCCGTATGGCTACACCTTC
NA,16,TRBJ1-1,NA,TRBV5-6,CASSLTPTVGRTEAFF,TGTGCCAGCAGCCTTACCCCAACCGTAGGTAGGACTGAAGCTTTCTTT
NA,15,TRBJ1-5,NA,TRBV28,CASSLMGAPRWPQHF,TGTGCCAGCAGTTTAATGGGGGCCCCTCGATGGCCCCAGCATTTT
NA,19,TRBJ2-6,NA,TRBV5-1,CASSPRGAGVRAGANVLTF,TGCGCCAGCAGCCCTAGGGGGGCGGGAGTTAGGGCTGGGGCCAACGTCCTGACTTTC
NA,13,TRBJ1-1,NA,TRBV5-1,CASSLKGNTEAFF,TGCGCCAGCAGCTTGAAAGGTAACACTGAAGCTTTCTTT
NA,10,TRBJ2-5,many,TRBV28,CASPGGTQYF,TGTGCCAGCCCTGGGGGGACCCAGTACTTC
TRBD2,14,TRBJ2-2,few,TRBV20-1,CSAREGGNTGELFF,TGCAGTGCGCGGGAGGGCGGGAATACCGGGGAGCTGTTTTTT
TRBD1,15,TRBJ2-7,few,TRBV28,CASSVTGLNDHEQYF,TGTGCCAGCAGTGTGACAGGGCTTAATGACCACGAGCAGTACTTC
NA,14,TRBJ1-3,NA,TRBV3-1,CASSQDGLAGVLYF,TGTGCCAGCAGCCAAGATGGGCTAGCGGGAGTATTATATTTT
NA,14,TRBJ2-1,once,TRBV6-2/TRBV6-3,CASSSRTDYNEQFF,TGTGCCAGCAGCTCTAGGACGGATTACAATGAGCAGTTCTTC
TRBD1,15,TRBJ1-5,few,TRBV6-1,CASSLTGNGNQPQHF,TGTGCCAGCAGCTTGACAGGGAATGGCAATCAGCCCCAGCATTTT
NA,12,TRBJ1-5,NA,TRBV11-3,CASSSGGGPQHF,TGTGCCAGCAGCTCCGGAGGAGGACCCCAGCATTTT
TRBD2,15,TRBJ2-7,NA,TRBV6-1,CASRYSGRTSYEQYF,TGTGCCAGCAGGTACAGCGGGAGGACCTCCTACGAGCAGTACTTC
NA,14,TRBJ1-5,few,TRBV27,CASSPLGFNQPQHF,TGTGCCAGCAGCCCGTTGGGTTTCAATCAGCCCCAGCATTTT
NA,17,TRBJ2-2,few,TRBV27,CASSLSINKGDTGELFF,TGTGCCAGCAGTTTATCGATAAATAAGGGGGACACCGGGGAGCTGTTTTTT
NA,16,TRBJ2-7,NA,TRBV6-1,CASSETADLYSYEQYF,TGTGCCAGCAGTGAAACTGCGGACCTCTATTCCTACGAGCAGTACTTC
TRBD1,18,TRBJ1-5,NA,TRBV7-7,CASSSLRQGRYSNQPQHF,TGTGCTAGCAGCTCCCTCAGACAGGGCCGATATAGCAATCAGCCCCAGCATTTT
TRBD1,18,TRBJ2-3,few,TRBV5-1,CASSFYGTGTPRGDTQYF,TGCGCCAGCAGCTTTTATGGGACAGGGACACCCCGTGGAGATACGCAGTATTTT